This TCR beta chain is from a study of OX40 agonist ivuxolimab in advanced cancers. Study overall: Ivuxolimab, an antibody that agonizes OX40 (CD134), was administered to the patients. Hepatocellular carcinoma, melanoma, renal cell or head and neck cancer occurred in dose-escalation patients. A mean age of around 66 years, range 23 to 79, was recorded, and approximately 85% were male.

V was pared by 1 base and J by 5 bases, with 12 bases of the junction left unmatched. From germline, CDR1 is SGHRS and CDR2 YFSETQ. The CDR3 consists of 17 residues. Peripheral blood came from all dose cohorts at three timepoints. The count of this clone is one. The table came from immunoSEQ multiplex PCR; TCRdb's copy has only in-frame clones and leaves some out. The data hold about 75,000 clones, with about 85% observed a single time. This TCR derives from an adult with an advanced solid tumor such as melanoma, head and neck, liver or kidney cancer. The source material was CD4+ or CD8+ T cells sorted from blood, sampled in a trial of the OX40 agonist ivuxolimab. The chain links TRBV5-1 to TRBJ2-1; 7 bases are shared with TRBD2. The CDR3 DNA reads as TGCGCCAGCAGCTTGAGGGGCCCGGGCGGGAGAGACAATGAGCAGTTCTTC. Translating it yields CASSLRGPGGRDNEQFF.